These 6 T cell receptor beta chains were all obtained from the same sample, sequenced in a study of blood T cell repertoires in COVID-19. The assay was immunoSEQ multiplex PCR, and TCRdb's table has in-frame clones only and misses some. The sample contains about 200,000 clones, approximately 85% of which appear only once. The sample taken for sequencing was PBMCs or T cells enriched from blood (not recorded which). These receptor sequences come from a middle-aged man who had recovered from COVID-19.

V and J are TRBV27 and TRBJ1-1; 8 nucleotides match TRBD1. This CDR3 is 14 amino acids long. The germline V gene encodes CDR1 MNHEY and CDR2 SMNVEV (reference sequence). V gave up 5 bases and J gave up 3 bases; unmatched junction bases: 5. CDR3 region: CASSQGAPDTEAFF. For the CDR3, the DNA is TGTGCCAGCAGTCAGGGGGCGCCTGACACTGAAGCTTTCTTT.

The CDR3 spells CASSLADTDTQYF. Here the CDR3 DNA reads TGTGCCAGCAGCTTGGCAGACACAGATACGCAGTATTTT. V gene TRBV7-9 combines with J gene TRBJ2-3; D is unresolved. Trimming stripped 3 bases from V and 2 bases from J, with 6 bases between. This CDR3 comprises 13 residues. CDR1 is SEHNR, CDR2 FQNEAQ, per germline (reference sequence).

The chain carries TRBV18 and TRBJ2-1; 10 positions match TRBD2. V was clipped by 4 bases and J by 6 bases; unmatched bases: 6. The CDR3 loop spans 15 amino acids. Germline V gene sequence: CDR1 KGHSH, CDR2 LQKENI. Written as DNA, the CDR3 is TGTGCCAGCTCACGTCGGAGCGGGGGGGCCAATGAGCAGTTCTTC. As protein: CASSRRSGGANEQFF.

V gene TRBV10-3 combines with J gene TRBJ2-3; 9 nucleotides line up with TRBD2. The CDR3 length is 17 residues. Germline CDR1 ENHRY, CDR2 SYGVKD. With V trimmed by 2 bases and J by 0 bases, 6 bases remained unmatched. CDR3 in DNA: TGTGCCATCAGTGAGGGGCATACTAGCGGGAGCACAGATACGCAGTATTTT. As protein: CAISEGHTSGSTDTQYF.

This clone was counted only a few times. V is TRBV5-1 and J is TRBJ1-5, with D possibly matching TRBD1 (5 bases). CDR3 length equals 14 residues. Looked up from germline, CDR1 is SGHRS and CDR2 is YFSETQ. V lost 4 bases and J 2 bases, leaving 10 bases between the germline ends. The CDR3 sequence: CASSPGGGNQPQHF. The CDR3, as DNA: TGCGCCAGCAGCCCTGGGGGGGGCAATCAGCCCCAGCATTTT.

The gene calls are TRBV20-1 and TRBJ2-3; 9 bases align to TRBD1. Germline CDR1 is DFQATT and CDR2 is SNEGSKA (reference sequence). This CDR3 spans 20 amino acids. Losses at the gene ends were 3 bases for V and 4 bases for J; bases not matched to a gene: 23. This chain's CDR3 is CSASAYSRGQGLKEADTQYF. CDR3 nucleotide sequence: TGCAGTGCTAGTGCTTATAGTCGGGGACAGGGTTTAAAGGAGGCAGATACGCAGTATTTT.